Listed below are T cell receptor beta chains from one sample, sequenced in a study of cytomegalovirus exposure and HLA in healthy donors. Only in-frame clones appear in the TCRdb table, and some are missing; sequencing was by immunoSEQ multiplex PCR. The profile covers about 160,000 clones, with around 79% appearing a single time and about 3.5% taken by the ten largest. The material sequenced was PBMCs. The source is a human donor in good health. Both conserved end residues are part of each CDR3. D genes are given only for firm matches. The listing skips clone size in some rows; elsewhere it reads once, few, many or a size class.

NA	TRBV5-1	TRBD1	TRBJ2-7	CASYRDREGEQYF	TGCGCCAGCTACCGGGACAGGGAGGGCGAGCAGTACTTC
NA	TRBV6-5	NA	TRBJ2-7	CASSYFPAGYEQYF	TGTGCCAGCAGTTACTTTCCGGCGGGCTACGAGCAGTACTTC
NA	TRBV18	NA	TRBJ2-3	CASSQTVSTDTQYF	TGTGCCAGCTCCCAGACAGTTAGCACAGATACGCAGTATTTT
NA	TRBV19	TRBD1	TRBJ1-1	CASSNLRQGAFDTEAFF	TGTGCCAGTAGTAACCTCAGACAGGGGGCGTTTGACACTGAAGCTTTCTTT
NA	TRBV2	NA	TRBJ2-4	CASSGRELHKLAKNIQYF	TGTGCCAGCAGTGGGAGGGAGCTCCACAAACTAGCCAAAAACATTCAGTACTTC
NA	TRBV19	TRBD1	TRBJ1-1	CATTGRGTEAFF	TGTGCCACGACAGGGCGGGGCACTGAAGCTTTCTTT
few	TRBV6-6	TRBD1	TRBJ1-1	CASSSRRDRVFF	TGTGCCAGCAGTTCGCGCCGGGACAGGGTTTTCTTT
NA	TRBV19	NA	TRBJ1-2	CASTPQRLNYGYTF	TGTGCCAGTACACCTCAACGACTGAACTATGGCTACACCTTC
NA	TRBV19	NA	TRBJ2-2	CASLRSTGELFF	TGTGCCAGTCTTCGGAGCACCGGGGAGCTGTTTTTT
NA	TRBV5-8	NA	TRBJ2-2	CASSSTWGPNTGELFF	TGTGCCAGCAGCTCTACCTGGGGCCCAAACACCGGGGAGCTGTTTTTT
NA	TRBV6-4	NA	TRBJ1-3	CASSEDSSSGNTIYF	TGTGCCAGCAGTGAGGACTCAAGCTCTGGAAACACCATATATTTT
NA	TRBV27	NA	TRBJ2-2	CASSSSRSTGELFF	TGTGCCAGCAGCTCGAGTCGTAGCACCGGGGAGCTGTTTTTT
NA	TRBV2	NA	TRBJ1-5	CASSERAGLEKPQHF	TGTGCCAGCAGTGAAAGGGCAGGGTTAGAAAAGCCCCAGCATTTT
NA	TRBV7-6	NA	TRBJ2-7	CASSLKIGSPYEQYF	TGTGCCAGCAGCTTAAAAATCGGTAGCCCCTACGAGCAGTACTTC
NA	TRBV2	NA	TRBJ2-7	CASSEALYFYEQYF	TGTGCCAGCAGTGAAGCGCTTTACTTCTACGAGCAGTACTTC
NA	TRBV18	TRBD2	TRBJ2-1	CASSPITSGRDNNEQFF	TGTGCCAGCTCACCAATCACTAGCGGGAGGGATAACAATGAGCAGTTCTTC
NA	TRBV9	TRBD2	TRBJ2-5	CASGLAVGETQYF	TGTGCCAGCGGACTAGCCGTGGGGGAGACCCAGTACTTC
once	TRBV7-6	TRBD1	TRBJ1-4	CASSVPGQGNEKLFF	TGTGCCAGCAGCGTCCCGGGACAGGGGAATGAAAAACTGTTTTTT
NA	TRBV2	TRBD2	TRBJ2-7	CASSDLGLADFSSYEQYF	TGTGCCAGCAGTGATCTCGGACTAGCGGATTTTAGCTCCTACGAGCAGTACTTC
NA	TRBV10-1	TRBD2	TRBJ2-7	CASSDWTSVDEQYF	TGCGCCAGCAGTGACTGGACTAGCGTCGACGAGCAGTACTTC
NA	TRBV6-6	NA	TRBJ1-1	CASSYSDNPTEAFF	TGTGCCAGCAGTTACTCAGACAACCCCACTGAAGCTTTCTTT
NA	TRBV6-1	TRBD2	TRBJ2-3	CASSVSGGGTDTQYF	TGTGCCAGCAGTGTTAGCGGGGGCGGCACAGATACGCAGTATTTT
NA	TRBV10-2	NA	TRBJ1-2	CASSESVTSYGYTF	TGCGCCAGCAGTGAGTCTGTGACAAGCTATGGCTACACCTTC